Below are 25 T cell receptor beta chains sequenced from a single sample in a study of T-cell reconstitution after alpha-beta-depleted transplantation in children. A library of TCRbeta sequences, prepared with unique molecular identifiers, was generated. From the PCR reads, TCRdb called clonotypes with MiXCR, one entry per CDR3 protein. The sample includes some 550,000 distinct CDR3 sequences, approximately 22% of them seen just once. The sequenced sample was PBMCs, mostly from graft donor cells, obtained 360 days after TCRalphabeta/CD19-depleted stem cell transplant. The receptors stem from a boy under two years old who had a stem cell transplant for acute myeloid leukemia, so the T cells may come from the graft donor.

The gene calls are TRBV20-1 and TRBJ1-5; perhaps TRBD1 as D (5 bases). The germline V gene has CDR1 DFQATT and CDR2 SNEGSKA (reference sequence). V was pared by 1 base and J by 3 bases, with 13 bases between. This CDR3 has 15 residues. The CDR3 spells CSARGPRGLNQPQHF. The CDR3 nucleotides are TGCAGTGCTAGAGGTCCGAGGGGACTCAATCAGCCCCAGCATTTT.

This clonotype was observed a handful of times. This rearrangement joins TRBV7-2 to TRBJ2-1; 11 bases fit TRBD1. This CDR3 comprises 16 residues. Germline trimming cut 4 bases from V and 0 bases from J; bases unmatched to any gene: 2. Per germline, CDR1 SGHTA and CDR2 FQGNSA. CDR3: CASSSGQGASYNEQFF. DNA for the CDR3: TGTGCCAGCAGCTCTGGACAGGGGGCCTCCTACAATGAGCAGTTCTTC.

V and J are TRBV5-6 and TRBJ2-1, with 7 bases identical to TRBD2. Germline V lookup: CDR1 SGHDT, CDR2 YYEEEE. The CDR3 totals 15 residues. V dropped 3 bases and J dropped 4; count of bases not matched to a gene: 7. The DNA for the CDR3 is TGTGCCAGCAGCTCCTTGGGACTACGTTACAATGAGCAGTTCTTC. Translated, it gives CASSSLGLRYNEQFF. Full variable domain (missing parts from reference TRBV5-6 and TRBJ2-1): DAGVTQSPTHLIKTRGQQVTLRCSPKSGHDTVSWYQQALGQGPQFIFQYYEEEERQRGNFPDRFSGHQFPNYSSELNVNALLLGDSALYLCASSSLGLRYNEQFFGPGTRLTVL.

There are a few counts of this clonotype. This chain joins TRBV20-1 and TRBJ2-3; D gene ambiguous. V shed 5 bases and J shed 6 bases, with 18 bases lying between them. Looked up from germline, CDR1 is DFQATT and CDR2 is SNEGSKA (reference sequence). The CDR3 is 14 residues long. CDR3 nucleotide sequence: TGCAGTGCTGCACCTCCGGGCCAAGGGGATACGCAGTATTTT. Its protein is CSAAPPGQGDTQYF.

This chain links TRBV5-1 with TRBJ2-5; D possibly corresponds to TRBD1 (7 bases). CDR1 and CDR2 (germline): SGHRS, YFSETQ. There are 15 residues in the CDR3. Trimming removed 5 bases at V and 4 bases at J, with 18 bases between. CDR3 region: CASRMGRGVGETQYF. The CDR3, as DNA: TGCGCCAGCAGGATGGGCAGGGGGGTTGGAGAGACCCAGTACTTC.

The chain employs TRBV10-3 and TRBJ2-7; 9 positions agree with TRBD1. CDR3 length: 16 residues. V trimming: 5 bases; J trimming: 3 bases; junction bases outside the gene matches: 11. Germline V gene lookup returns CDR1 ENHRY and CDR2 SYGVKD. The CDR3, as DNA: TGTGCCATCAGTAAGACCGGGACAGGGTCCATCTACGAGCAGTACTTC. Amino acids: CAISKTGTGSIYEQYF.

The rearrangement links TRBV18 to TRBJ2-7, with D possibly TRBD1 on 6 matching bases. CDR3 size: 14 residues. Germline V gene data show CDR1 as KGHSH and CDR2 as LQKENI. The germline V and J ends were trimmed by 6 bases and 1 base, with 13 bases remaining between them. CDR3 nucleotide sequence: TGTGCCAGCTCCCCGGGACATAAGTCCTACGAGCAGTACTTC. Translation gives CASSPGHKSYEQYF.

This clonotype was seen only a few times. Here the CDR3 DNA reads TGTGCCAGCAGTTCCCTAGTTCAAGCGGGGGTGTCCTACAATGAGCAGTTCTTC. Amino acid sequence: CASSSLVQAGVSYNEQFF. The chain recombines TRBV28 with TRBJ2-1; 8 positions match TRBD2. V lost 4 bases, J lost 1 base, and 12 bases stayed unmatched. The CDR3 loop spans 18 amino acids. Germline-derived CDR1 and CDR2 are MDHEN and SYDVKM. Full variable domain (missing parts from reference TRBV28 and TRBJ2-1): DVKVTQSSRYLVKRTGEKVFLECVQDMDHENMFWYRQDPGLGLRLIYFSYDVKMKEKGDIPEGYSVSREKKERFSLILESASTNQTSMYLCASSSLVQAGVSYNEQFFGPGTRLTVL.

This clonotype appeared many times. The chain uses TRBV9 and TRBJ1-5; D unresolved. The CDR3 is made up of 14 amino acids. With 2 bases removed from V and 4 bases from J, the gap between germline ends came to 10 bases. Germline V gene sequence: CDR1 SGDLS, CDR2 YYNGEE. The CDR3 loop reads CASSVGQENQPQHF. The CDR3 DNA reads as TGTGCCAGCAGCGTGGGCCAGGAAAATCAGCCCCAGCATTTT. The variable domain in full, completed from reference TRBV9 and TRBJ1-5, reads DSGVTQTPKHLITATGQRVTLRCSPRSGDLSVYWYQQSLDQGLQFLIQYYNGEERAKGNILERFSAQQFPDLHSELNLSSLELGDSALYFCASSVGQENQPQHFGDGTRLSIL.

V usage is TRBV6-2 or TRBV6-3 and J usage is TRBJ1-5; D gene ambiguous. This CDR3 comprises 13 residues. Germline loops: CDR1 MNHEY, CDR2 SVGEGT. Trimming left V 10 bases short and J 0 bases short, with 10 bases between. In DNA form, the CDR3 reads TGTGCCACGACCCGAAATAGCAATCAGCCCCAGCATTTT. Amino acids: CATTRNSNQPQHF.

This sequence joins TRBV21-1 and TRBJ2-1; the D call of TRBD1 is as the table states it, not checked on the DNA. TRBV21-1 is tagged as a pseudogene. The length of the CDR3 is 17 residues. The CDR3 coding sequence is TGTGCCAGCAGCAAAGTTCGGACAGGGGACCCCTACAATGAGCAGTTCTTC. Protein sequence: CASSKVRTGDPYNEQFF.

The V call is TRBV5-1, the J call TRBJ1-5; D unclear. Trimming took off 4 bases at V and 4 bases at J, with 6 bases between the two ends. The CDR3 runs to 12 residues. In germline, CDR1 is SGHRS, CDR2 YFSETQ. The CDR3 region has the DNA TGCGCCAGCAGCCTCCAAAATCAGCCCCAGCATTTT. Amino acid sequence: CASSLQNQPQHF.

This chain links TRBV5-1 with TRBJ1-1; TRBD1 might be the D (5 bases). The CDR3 sequence is 14 residues long. V dropped 0 bases and J dropped 6 bases, with 12 bases sitting between them. CDR1 SGHRS and CDR2 YFSETQ come from the germline V gene. Here the CDR3 DNA reads TGCGCCAGCAGCTTGGCAGGGAACGGGGCTGAAGCTTTCTTT. This encodes CASSLAGNGAEAFF. Full variable domain (remainder filled in from reference TRBV5-1 and TRBJ1-1): KAGVTQTPRYLIKTRGQQVTLSCSPISGHRSVSWYQQTPGQGLQFLFEYFSETQRNKGNFPGRFSGRQFSNSRSEMNVSTLELGDSALYLCASSLAGNGAEAFFGQGTRLTVV.

Many counts were recorded for this clonotype. The rearrangement uses TRBV12-3 or TRBV12-4 and TRBJ2-3; possibly TRBD1 or TRBD2 for D (5 bases each). The ends were cut back, 3 bases at V and 0 bases at J, with 16 bases in the middle. The CDR3 contains 17 residues. Here the CDR3 DNA reads TGTGCCAGCAGTTTCGGGGCCACTAGGACTAGCACAGATACGCAGTATTTT. Translating it yields CASSFGATRTSTDTQYF.

This rearrangement joins TRBV6-1 to TRBJ2-1, with D tentatively TRBD2 (5 bases). The CDR3 runs to 14 residues. V was trimmed by 7 bases and J by 2 bases, leaving 12 bases between them. CDR1 and CDR2 from the germline V gene are MNHNS and SASEGT. Here the CDR3 reads CASTEEQPYNEQFF. CDR3 DNA sequence: TGTGCCAGCACGGAGGAGCAGCCCTACAATGAGCAGTTCTTC.

This clonotype was observed a few times. The rearrangement links TRBV7-9 to TRBJ2-5; D is possibly TRBD1 (5 bases). Trimming took 1 base from V and 2 from J, leaving 11 bases between them. The CDR3 loop spans 15 amino acids. Per the germline V gene, CDR1 is SEHNR and CDR2 is FQNEAQ (reference sequence). The chain's CDR3 is CASSLGWTLQETQYF. The CDR3 DNA follows: TGTGCCAGCAGCTTAGGTTGGACACTACAAGAGACCCAGTACTTC. The full variable domain, completed using reference TRBV7-9 and TRBJ2-5, is DTGVSQNPRHKITKRGQNVTFRCDPISEHNRLYWYRQTLGQGPEFLTYFQNEAQLEKSRLLSDRFSAERPKGSFSTLEIQRTEQGDSAMYLCASSLGWTLQETQYFGPGTRLLVL.

This sequence joins TRBV6-5 and TRBJ2-5; D gene unclear. V was shortened by 10 bases and J by 1 base, with 10 bases between the two germline ends. Germline-derived CDR1 and CDR2 are MNHEY and SVGAGI. The CDR3 loop spans 12 amino acids. The CDR3 reads CATSKPQETQYF. Written as DNA, the CDR3 is TGTGCCACCTCAAAGCCCCAAGAGACCCAGTACTTC.

This clonotype occurred many times. CDR3 sequence reads: CSARDRGPYNEQFF. The CDR3 DNA is TGCAGTGCTAGGGACAGGGGCCCCTACAATGAGCAGTTCTTC. V usage is TRBV20-1 and J usage is TRBJ2-1; 9 bases are a match to TRBD1. Unmatched junction bases numbered 2, after V lost 3 bases and J lost 2 bases. The CDR3 has 14 amino acids. Looked up from germline, CDR1 is DFQATT and CDR2 is SNEGSKA (reference sequence).

In its sample, this clonotype was seen many times. This chain uses TRBV28 with TRBJ1-6; 8 bases match TRBD1. The ends lost 7 bases at V and 7 bases at J; junction bases unmatched: 15. Germline loops: CDR1 MDHEN, CDR2 SYDVKM. CDR3 length: 17 amino acids. The CDR3 region is CASIGQGLRPLNSPLHF. The DNA of the CDR3 is TGTGCCAGCATCGGACAGGGCCTTCGACCCCTCAATTCACCCCTCCACTTT.

This clonotype occurred many times. The gene calls are TRBV5-6 and TRBJ1-5; perhaps TRBD1 as D (6 bases). Germline V gives CDR1 SGHDT, CDR2 YYEEEE. This CDR3 is 15 amino acids long. V was shortened by 1 base and J by 5 bases, with 13 bases between the two germline ends. The CDR3: CASSLQAQGYQPQHF. CDR3 bases: TGTGCCAGCAGCTTGCAGGCACAGGGATATCAGCCCCAGCATTTT.

There are many counts of this clonotype. The chain employs TRBV4-1 and TRBJ2-3, with TRBD2 identical over 8 bases. J lost 4 bases, V lost 3 bases, and 3 bases had no gene match. This CDR3 comprises 14 residues. Germline V gene data show CDR1 as MGHRA and CDR2 as YSYEKL. CDR3 sequence: CASSQIAGSDTQYF. The CDR3 DNA follows: TGCGCCAGCAGCCAGATAGCGGGGTCAGATACGCAGTATTTT.

This clonotype has at least ten counts. This chain joins TRBV7-2 and TRBJ2-3; D perhaps matches TRBD2 (6 bases). The V end was cut by 5 bases, the J end by 0 bases, with 21 bases between. Germline values: CDR1 SGHTA, CDR2 FQGNSA. The CDR3 totals 18 residues. CDR3: CASSPDGLSPTSTDTQYF. The CDR3 DNA is TGTGCCAGCAGCCCCGACGGACTATCGCCGACTAGCACAGATACGCAGTATTTT.

This clonotype was detected ten times or more. V is TRBV29-1 and J is TRBJ1-4; no definite D call. V lost 4 bases and J lost 7, with 13 bases in between. Germline V CDR1 and CDR2: SQVTM, ANQGSEA. The length of the CDR3 is 13 residues. CDR3 protein: CSVAVSGSEKLFF. CDR3 in DNA: TGCAGCGTTGCCGTCTCAGGCTCTGAAAAACTGTTTTTT.

The chain combines TRBV12-3 or TRBV12-4 with TRBJ1-2; D perhaps matches TRBD1 (5 bases). The CDR3 extends over 13 amino acids. V was cut by 3 bases and J by 8 bases, with 13 bases left in between. CDR3 nucleotide sequence: TGTGCCAGCAGTTTGGGGCATCTCCTAGGCTACACCTTC. Amino acids: CASSLGHLLGYTF.

The chain has TRBV7-9 and TRBJ1-3; D gene unclear. CDR1 is SEHNR, CDR2 FQNEAQ, per germline (reference sequence). The CDR3 has 16 amino acids. The V end was cut by 5 bases, the J end by 1 base, with 15 bases between. The CDR3 spells CASSAPSVKSGNTIYF. The CDR3 bases are TGTGCCAGCAGCGCCCCGAGTGTCAAATCTGGAAACACCATATATTTT.